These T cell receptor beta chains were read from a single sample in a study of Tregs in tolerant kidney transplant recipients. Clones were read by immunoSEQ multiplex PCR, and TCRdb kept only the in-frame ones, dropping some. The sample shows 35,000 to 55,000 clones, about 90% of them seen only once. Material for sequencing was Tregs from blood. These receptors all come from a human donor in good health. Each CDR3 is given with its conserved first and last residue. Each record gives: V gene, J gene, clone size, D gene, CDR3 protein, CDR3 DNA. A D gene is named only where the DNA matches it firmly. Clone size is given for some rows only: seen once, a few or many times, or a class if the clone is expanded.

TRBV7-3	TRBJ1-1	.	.	CASSLRGAGTEAFF	TGTGCCAGCAGCTTAAGAGGTGCGGGCACTGAAGCTTTCTTT
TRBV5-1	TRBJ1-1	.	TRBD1	CASRGTGGNTEAFF	TGCGCCAGCAGGGGGACAGGGGGCAACACTGAAGCTTTCTTT
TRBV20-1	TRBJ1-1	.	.	CSALRIDEAFF	TGCAGTGCCCTTCGCATCGATGAAGCTTTCTTT
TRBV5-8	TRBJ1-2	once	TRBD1	CASSSRYRGNYGYTF	TGTGCCAGCAGCAGCCGCTACAGGGGCAACTATGGCTACACCTTC
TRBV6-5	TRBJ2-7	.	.	CASKVAVFGEQYF	TGTGCCAGCAAAGTGGCGGTCTTCGGCGAGCAGTACTTC
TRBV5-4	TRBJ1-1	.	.	CASSSQTGYSTEAFF	TGTGCCAGCAGCTCTCAGACAGGATACAGCACTGAAGCTTTCTTT
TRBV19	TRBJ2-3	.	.	CASRQVGGTDTQYF	TGTGCCAGTAGACAAGTCGGGGGCACAGATACGCAGTATTTT
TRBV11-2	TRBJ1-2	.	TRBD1	CASSTGTGYGYTF	TGTGCCAGCAGCACCGGGACAGGCTATGGCTACACCTTC
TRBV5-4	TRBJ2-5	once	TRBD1	CASSFYRGETQYF	TGTGCCAGCAGCTTCTACAGGGGGGAGACCCAGTACTTC
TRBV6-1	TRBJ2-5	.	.	CASSGRHF	TGTGCCAGCAGTGGGAGGCACTTC
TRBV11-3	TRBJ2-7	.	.	CASSPAGAHEQYF	TGTGCCAGCAGCCCGGCCGGGGCCCACGAGCAGTACTTC
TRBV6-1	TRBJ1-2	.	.	CASRRVNIGYTF	TGTGCCAGCAGACGGGTTAATATTGGCTACACCTTC
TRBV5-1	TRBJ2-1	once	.	CASRLQGTSEQFF	TGCGCCAGCAGGCTACAAGGGACGTCCGAGCAGTTCTTC
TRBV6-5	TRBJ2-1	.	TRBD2	CASSYPGLAGEQFF	TGTGCCAGCAGTTACCCGGGACTAGCGGGTGAGCAGTTCTTC
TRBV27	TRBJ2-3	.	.	CASSSRLGGSTDTQYF	TGTGCCAGCAGTTCCCGACTGGGGGGAAGCACAGATACGCAGTATTTT
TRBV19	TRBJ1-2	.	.	CASSIGGTHNYGYTF	TGTGCCAGTAGTATCGGTGGGACACATAACTATGGCTACACCTTC
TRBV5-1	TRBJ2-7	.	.	CASSLGLSDHEQYF	TGCGCCAGCAGCCTGGGACTGTCGGACCACGAGCAGTACTTC
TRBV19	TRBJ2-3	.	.	CASSDWGPKTDTQYF	TGTGCCAGTAGTGATTGGGGACCAAAAACAGATACGCAGTATTTT
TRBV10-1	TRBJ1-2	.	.	CARAGAGHNYGYTF	TGCGCCCGGGCGGGGGCAGGACATAACTATGGCTACACCTTC
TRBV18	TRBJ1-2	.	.	CASSRGQQPHYGYTF	TGTGCCAGCTCACGGGGCCAGCAGCCCCACTATGGCTACACCTTC
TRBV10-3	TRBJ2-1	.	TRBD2	CAISRGGYNEQFF	TGTGCCATCAGTCGCGGGGGATACAATGAGCAGTTCTTC
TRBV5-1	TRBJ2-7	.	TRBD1	CASSWTGDYEQYF	TGCGCCAGCAGTTGGACAGGGGACTACGAGCAGTACTTC
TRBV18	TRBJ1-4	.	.	CASSPGSSNEKLFF	TGTGCCAGCTCACCAGGGTCCTCTAATGAAAAACTGTTTTTT